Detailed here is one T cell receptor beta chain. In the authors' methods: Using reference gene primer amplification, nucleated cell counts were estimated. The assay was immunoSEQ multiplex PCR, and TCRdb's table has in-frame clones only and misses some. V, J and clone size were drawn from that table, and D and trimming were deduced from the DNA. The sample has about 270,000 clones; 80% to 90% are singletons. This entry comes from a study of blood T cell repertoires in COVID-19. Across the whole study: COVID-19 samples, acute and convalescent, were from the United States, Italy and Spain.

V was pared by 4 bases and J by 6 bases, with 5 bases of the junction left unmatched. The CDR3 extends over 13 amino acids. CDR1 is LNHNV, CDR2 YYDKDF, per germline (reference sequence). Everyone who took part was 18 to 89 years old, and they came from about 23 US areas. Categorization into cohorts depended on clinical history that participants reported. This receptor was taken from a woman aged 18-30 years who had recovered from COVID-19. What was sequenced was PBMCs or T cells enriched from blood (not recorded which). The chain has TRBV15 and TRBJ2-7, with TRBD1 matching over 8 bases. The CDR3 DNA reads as TGTGCCACCAGCACTAAAGACAGGGGCGAGCAGTACTTC. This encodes CATSTKDRGEQYF. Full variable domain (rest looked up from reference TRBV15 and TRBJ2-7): DAMVIQNPRYQVTQFGKPVTLSCSQTLNHNVMYWYQQKSSQAPKLLFHYYDKDFNNEADTPDNFQSRRPNTSFCFLDIRSPGLGDTAMYLCATSTKDRGEQYFGPGTRLTVT.